This T cell receptor (beta chain) was sequenced in a study of PD-1 blockade in classical Hodgkin lymphoma. Time point meaning: cycle 4 day 1 (C4D1), after around six weeks of nivolumab. Each patient's relapse followed autologous stem cell transplantation, and brentuximab vedotin exposure varied. The method was immunoSEQ multiplex PCR; TCRdb's version includes in-frame clones alone and lacks a portion of them. Of some 100,000 clones listed, 93% are singletons. This CDR3 is 11 amino acids long. The germline gives CDR1 SGHRS, CDR2 YFSETQ. V was pared by 5 bases and J by 7 bases, with 9 bases between. The source material was peripheral blood mononuclear cells (PBMCs), sampled before the fourth cycle of nivolumab. The gene calls are TRBV5-1 and TRBJ1-1; tentative D call: TRBD1 (5 bases). The origin of this receptor is a human donor with classical Hodgkin lymphoma. The CDR3 nucleotides are TGCGCCAGCAGAGACAGTTATGAAGCTTTCTTT. Encoded protein: CASRDSYEAFF.